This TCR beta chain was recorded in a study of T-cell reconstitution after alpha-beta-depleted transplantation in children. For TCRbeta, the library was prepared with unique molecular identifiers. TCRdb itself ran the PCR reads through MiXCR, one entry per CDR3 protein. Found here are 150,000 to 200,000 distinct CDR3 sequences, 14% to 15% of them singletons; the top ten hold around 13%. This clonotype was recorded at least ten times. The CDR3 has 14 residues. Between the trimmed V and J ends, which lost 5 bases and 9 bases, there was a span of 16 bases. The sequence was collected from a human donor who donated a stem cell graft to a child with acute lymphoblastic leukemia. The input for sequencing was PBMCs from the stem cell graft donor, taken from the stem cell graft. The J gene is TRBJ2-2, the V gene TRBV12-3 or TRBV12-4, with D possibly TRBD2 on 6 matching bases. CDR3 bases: TGTGCCAGCAGTCAGGGTCTGGGAGGTAGGGAGCTGTTTTTT. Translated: CASSQGLGGRELFF.